Below are 27 T cell receptor beta chains sequenced from a single sample in a study of blood T cell repertoires in COVID-19. Assay: immunoSEQ multiplex PCR; the TCRdb copy retains only in-frame clones and omits some. The sample lists 150,000 to 200,000 clones; approximately 90% were seen once. The sample consisted of peripheral blood. Receptor source: a woman in her sixties or seventies with COVID-19, enrolled during active disease.

The V and J genes are TRBV6-1 and TRBJ1-2, with D maybe TRBD1 (5 bases). Germline values: CDR1 MNHNS, CDR2 SASEGT. V was pared by 0 bases and J by 4 bases, with 12 bases between. There are 15 residues in the CDR3. CDR3 residues: CASSEAAGLSYGYTF. The CDR3 nucleotides read TGTGCCAGCAGTGAAGCGGCAGGGTTATCCTATGGCTACACCTTC.

Note on this clone: The DNA is omitted, as the CDR3 cannot be located on it reliably, and the CDR3 follows TCRdb's listing. The V gene is TRBV5-1, the J gene TRBJ2-1; the DNA was not compared with TRBD2, the D call given in the table. Counting both end residues, the CDR3 totals 15 amino acids. Germline V gene data show CDR1 as SGHRS and CDR2 as YFSETQ. CDR3 sequence: CASSIQVGAGADEFF.

The gene calls are TRBV28 and TRBJ2-7; possibly TRBD1 for D (6 bases). Germline CDR1 MDHEN, CDR2 SYDVKM. This CDR3 has 14 amino acids. Trimming removed 4 bases at V and 4 bases at J, with 14 bases between. The CDR3 spells CASSYTGFGYEQYF. The CDR3 nucleotides read TGTGCCAGCAGTTATACAGGGTTCGGGTACGAGCAGTACTTC.

This clone appeared a single time. This chain connects TRBV5-1 to TRBJ1-4, with 9 bases aligning to TRBD1. This CDR3 is built from 15 residues. The V gene end was trimmed by 7 bases and the J gene end by 0 bases; junction bases not matched to a gene: 4. Germline loops: CDR1 SGHRS, CDR2 YFSETQ. The CDR3 DNA follows: TGCGCCAGCGGGACAGGGTACGCAACTAATGAAAAACTGTTTTTT. Its protein product is CASGTGYATNEKLFF.

The CDR3 region is CASSPDRRADYGYTF. CDR3 nucleotide sequence: TGTGCCAGCAGTCCTGACAGGCGAGCGGACTATGGCTACACCTTC. The genes are TRBV6-5 and TRBJ1-2, with a possible D match to TRBD1 (6 bases). CDR3 length: 15 residues. The V end lost 5 bases, the J end lost 3 bases, and 16 bases lay between the germline ends. Per germline, CDR1 MNHEY and CDR2 SVGAGI.

This clone occurred once. The chain's CDR3 is CASSETGISYEQYF. The CDR3 nucleotides are TGTGCCAGCAGTGAAACGGGGATCTCCTACGAGCAGTACTTC. This chain joins TRBV6-1 and TRBJ2-7, with a possible D match to TRBD2 (5 bases). The CDR3 length is 14 residues. The V gene lost 2 bases and the J gene lost 0 bases, with 8 bases spanning the gap. Germline lookup yields CDR1 MNHNS and CDR2 SASEGT.

The chain joins TRBV5-1 to TRBJ1-2, with D hard to call. Trimming cost V 0 bases and J 8 bases, with 8 bases left between them. The V gene's germline CDR1 is SGHRS and CDR2 YFSETQ. This CDR3 contains 12 residues. This chain's CDR3 is CASSLDSPGYTF. CDR3 nucleotides: TGCGCCAGCAGCTTGGACAGCCCCGGCTACACCTTC.

The V call is TRBV4-1, the J call TRBJ2-2; 12 positions match TRBD2. With V trimmed by 1 base and J by 5 bases, 8 bases remained unmatched. CDR3 length: 18 amino acids. Looked up from germline, CDR1 is MGHRA and CDR2 is YSYEKL. Written as DNA, the CDR3 is TGCGCCAGCAGCCAAGCCCCGGGACTAGCGGGCTTTACCGGGGAGCTGTTTTTT. As protein: CASSQAPGLAGFTGELFF.

This rearrangement joins TRBV2 to TRBJ1-5; possible D gene TRBD1, 6 bases. Germline CDR1 and CDR2: SNHLY and FYNNEI. This CDR3 is built from 16 residues. The V and J ends lost 4 bases and 2 bases respectively, with 15 bases between them. CDR3 amino acids: CASSAYRVEGNQPQHF. CDR3 bases: TGTGCCAGCAGTGCCTACAGGGTTGAGGGCAATCAGCCCCAGCATTTT.

V and J are TRBV21-1 and TRBJ2-3; TRBD2, the table's D call, was not compared with the DNA. TRBV21-1 is designated a pseudogene. The CDR3 loop spans 16 amino acids. CDR3 sequence reads: CASTNGTSRSTDTQYF. The CDR3 nucleotides are TGTGCCAGCACCAACGGGACTAGCCGCAGCACAGATACGCAGTATTTT.

The rearrangement joins TRBV10-3 to TRBJ2-3, with D maybe TRBD2 (5 bases). CDR3 length: 12 residues. The V end lost 6 bases, the J end lost 4 bases, and 8 bases lay between the germline ends. In germline, CDR1 is ENHRY, CDR2 SYGVKD. The CDR3, as DNA: TGTGCCATCAGAGACTACTCAGATACGCAGTATTTT. Translated, it gives CAIRDYSDTQYF.

The chain has TRBV9 and TRBJ2-5, with a possible D match to TRBD1 (5 bases). In germline, CDR1 is SGDLS, CDR2 YYNGEE. CDR3 size: 14 residues. V lost 1 base, J lost 3 bases, and 10 bases lay in between. The CDR3 region is CASSVLGREETQYF. In DNA, the CDR3 is TGTGCCAGCAGCGTACTAGGCAGGGAAGAGACCCAGTACTTC.

This chain uses TRBV7-9 with TRBJ1-2; 7 nucleotides align to TRBD1. The V and J ends lost 1 base and 8 bases, in that order; junction bases with no gene match: 4. The CDR3 totals 13 residues. CDR1 is SEHNR, CDR2 FQNEAQ, per germline (reference sequence). The CDR3, as DNA: TGTGCCAGCAGCTTAGAAGACAGGGACGGCTACACCTTC. Translated, it gives CASSLEDRDGYTF.

The chain is built from TRBV9 and TRBJ2-5; 8 nucleotides align to TRBD2. The CDR3 totals 16 residues. The trim removed 0 bases at V and 4 bases at J, leaving 8 bases unmatched. Looked up from germline, CDR1 is SGDLS and CDR2 is YYNGEE. CDR3 protein: CASSVDAGLGRETQYF. The DNA of the CDR3 is TGTGCCAGCAGCGTAGATGCGGGACTAGGAAGAGAGACCCAGTACTTC.

A single count supports this clone. The chain has TRBV21-1 and TRBJ2-3; the listed D gene, TRBD2, was not tested against the DNA. TRBV21-1 is an annotated pseudogene. The CDR3 covers 16 residues. CDR3 residues: CASTRPTSPCTDTQYF. Written as DNA, the CDR3 is TGTGCCAGCACCCGCCCCACTAGCCCGTGCACAGATACGCAGTATTTT.

The CDR3 sequence: CASSFPEGGYGYTF. CDR3 bases: TGTGCCAGCAGTTTCCCAGAGGGTGGCTATGGCTACACCTTC. This chain links TRBV28 with TRBJ1-2; D uncertain. The V end was cut by 3 bases, the J end by 4 bases, with 12 bases between. Germline V gene sequence: CDR1 MDHEN, CDR2 SYDVKM. The CDR3 runs to 14 residues.

The chain carries TRBV28 and TRBJ1-3; no clear D. Germline V CDR1 and CDR2: MDHEN, SYDVKM. The CDR3 contains 16 residues. Trimming pared 5 bases from V and 4 bases from J, leaving 18 bases between. The CDR3 sequence: CASSPPRQTGGNTIYF. The CDR3 nucleotides are TGTGCCAGCAGTCCCCCCCGCCAGACGGGAGGAAACACCATATATTTT.

The chain is built from TRBV11-3 and TRBJ2-5, with TRBD1 identical over 9 bases. The CDR3 has 16 amino acids. The V segment lost 5 bases and the J segment 1 base; nucleotides outside the gene matches: 8. Germline CDR1 reads SGHNT; CDR2 reads YENEEA. CDR3 bases: TGTGCCAGCAGCCCCCGACAGGGGGGGGCCCAAGAGACCCAGTACTTC. Translated, it gives CASSPRQGGAQETQYF. Together with reference TRBV11-3 and TRBJ2-5, the CDR3 gives the full variable domain: EAGVVQSPRYKIIEKKQPVAFWCNPISGHNTLYWYLQNLGQGPELLIRYENEEAVDDSQLPKDRFSAERLKGVDSTLKIQPAELGDSAVYLCASSPRQGGAQETQYFGPGTRLLVL.

This clone has just one count. V gene TRBV19 combines with J gene TRBJ2-3, with TRBD1 identical over 10 bases. This CDR3 is 17 amino acids long. V was clipped by 4 bases and J by 0 bases; unmatched bases: 7. Per the germline V gene, CDR1 is LNHDA and CDR2 is SQIVND (reference sequence). CDR3 sequence: CASSTRTGGISTDTQYF. DNA of the CDR3: TGTGCCAGTAGTACCAGGACAGGGGGAATAAGCACAGATACGCAGTATTTT. Based on the CDR3 plus reference TRBV19 and TRBJ2-3, the full variable domain is DGGITQSPKYLFRKEGQNVTLSCEQNLNHDAMYWYRQDPGQGLRLIYYSQIVNDFQKGDIAEGYSVSREKKESFPLTVTSAQKNPTAFYLCASSTRTGGISTDTQYFGPGTRLTVL.

The chain uses TRBV11-3 and TRBJ1-1, with D possibly matching TRBD1 (6 bases). The CDR3 contains 14 residues. Trimming took off 5 bases at V and 4 bases at J, with 14 bases between the two ends. Germline values: CDR1 SGHNT, CDR2 YENEEA. The chain's CDR3 is CASSTLTGSTEAFF. In DNA form, the CDR3 reads TGTGCCAGCAGCACACTTACAGGGAGCACTGAAGCTTTCTTT.

The V call is TRBV27, the J call TRBJ2-2, with 9 bases aligning to TRBD1. CDR1 and CDR2 from the germline V gene are MNHEY and SMNVEV (reference sequence). The V segment lost 6 bases and the J segment 3 bases; nucleotides outside the gene matches: 8. This CDR3 has 16 amino acids. For the CDR3, the DNA is TGTGCCAGCAGCCCGGGACAGGGCAGAGACACCGGGGAGCTGTTTTTT. Encoded protein: CASSPGQGRDTGELFF.

The chain links TRBV27 to TRBJ1-6; D is ambiguous. The CDR3 has 12 residues. Germline CDR1 is MNHEY and CDR2 is SMNVEV (reference sequence). V lost 4 bases and J 4 bases, leaving 2 bases between the germline ends. The CDR3, as DNA: TGTGCCAGCAGTTCATATAATTCACCCCTCCACTTT. Protein: CASSSYNSPLHF.

Turning to this clone: Other DNA sequences in this sample translate to the same CDR3. The chain employs TRBV5-1 and TRBJ1-6, with D perhaps TRBD1 (5 bases). CDR3 length: 14 amino acids. The V end was cut by 8 bases, the J end by 0 bases, with 9 bases between. From germline, CDR1 is SGHRS and CDR2 YFSETQ. DNA of the CDR3: TGCGCCAGTCGACAGAGCTCCTATAATTCACCCCTCCACTTT. It yields the protein CASRQSSYNSPLHF.

The chain has TRBV28 and TRBJ1-2, with TRBD1 as a possible D gene (5 bases). Germline V gene data show CDR1 as MDHEN and CDR2 as SYDVKM. Trimming stripped 7 bases from V and 0 bases from J, with 21 bases between. This CDR3 spans 17 amino acids. This CDR3 is CASTKTGQTTSNYGYTF. The CDR3 region has the DNA TGTGCCAGCACCAAAACAGGCCAAACAACTTCTAACTATGGCTACACCTTC.

Only a few counts were recorded for this clone. The chain links TRBV5-4 to TRBJ2-7, with D hard to call. The CDR3 totals 12 residues. Germline V gene sequence: CDR1 SGHNT, CDR2 YYREEE (reference sequence). V lost 4 bases to trimming and J lost 9 bases, with 14 bases between them. In DNA form, the CDR3 reads TGTGCCAGCAGCCCTGACTGGTCCGTGCAGTACTTC. Residues: CASSPDWSVQYF. Supplemented by reference TRBV5-4 and TRBJ2-7, the full variable domain reads ETGVTQSPTHLIKTRGQQVTLRCSSQSGHNTVSWYQQALGQGPQFIFQYYREEENGRGNFPPRFSGLQFPNYSSELNVNALELDDSALYLCASSPDWSVQYFGPGTRLTVT.

The rearrangement links TRBV6-1 to TRBJ1-1; D is possibly TRBD1 (5 bases). The CDR3 is 16 residues long. Trimming removed 0 bases at V and 0 bases at J, with 11 bases between. Germline lookup yields CDR1 MNHNS and CDR2 SASEGT. DNA for the CDR3: TGTGCCAGCAGTGAAGCGCTTTGGGGCATGAACACTGAAGCTTTCTTT. Translating gives CASSEALWGMNTEAFF.

The chain is built from TRBV5-4 and TRBJ2-2; D may be TRBD2 (6 bases). V was trimmed by 1 base and J by 6 bases, leaving 10 bases between them. Per germline, CDR1 SGHNT and CDR2 YYREEE (reference sequence). CDR3 length: 14 residues. CDR3 sequence reads: CASSLRGMAGELFF. CDR3 in DNA: TGTGCCAGCAGCTTGCGCGGGATGGCCGGGGAGCTGTTTTTT.